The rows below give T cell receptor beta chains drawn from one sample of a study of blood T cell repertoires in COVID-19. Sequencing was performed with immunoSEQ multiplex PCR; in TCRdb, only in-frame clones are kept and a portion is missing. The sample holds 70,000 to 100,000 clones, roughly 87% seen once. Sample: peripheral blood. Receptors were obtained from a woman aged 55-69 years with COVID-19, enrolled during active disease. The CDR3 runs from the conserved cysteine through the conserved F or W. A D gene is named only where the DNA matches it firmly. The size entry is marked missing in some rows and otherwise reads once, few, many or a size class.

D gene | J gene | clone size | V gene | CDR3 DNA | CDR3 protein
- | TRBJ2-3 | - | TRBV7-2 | TGTGCCAGCAGCTTTGGCGGGGGCGGGATAGATACGCAGTATTTT | CASSFGGGGIDTQYF
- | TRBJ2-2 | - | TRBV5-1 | TGCGCCAGCAGGTTTGTTTTGTTGGGCCCGAACACCGGGGAGCTGTTTTTT | CASRFVLLGPNTGELFF
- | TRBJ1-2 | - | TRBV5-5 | TGTGCCAGCGAACATTACACGGACAGTAGCTATGGCTACACCTTC | CASEHYTDSSYGYTF
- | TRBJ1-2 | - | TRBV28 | TGTGCCAGCAGCCTAACAGGGAACTATGGCTACACCTTC | CASSLTGNYGYTF
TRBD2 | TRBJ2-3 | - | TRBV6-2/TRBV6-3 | TGTGCCAGCAGTTACTCACTGACTAGCCCCGCCCCAGATACGCAGTATTTT | CASSYSLTSPAPDTQYF
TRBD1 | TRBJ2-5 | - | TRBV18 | TGTGCCAGCTCACCGGGACAGTCACAAGAGACCCAGTACTTC | CASSPGQSQETQYF
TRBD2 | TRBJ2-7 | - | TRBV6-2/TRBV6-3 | TGTGCCAGCAGTTCACCGGTCGGGGGGGTTCACGAGCAGTACTTC | CASSSPVGGVHEQYF
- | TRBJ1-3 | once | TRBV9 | TGTGCCAGCAGCACCATTCAAGGGTCGGGGGGAAACACCATATATTTT | CASSTIQGSGGNTIYF
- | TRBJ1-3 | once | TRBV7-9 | TGTGCCAGCAGCTCGGCATACAGGGTGGGCACTGGAAACACCATATATTTT | CASSSAYRVGTGNTIYF
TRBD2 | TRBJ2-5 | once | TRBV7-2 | TGTGCCAGCAGCTTAGGAAGGTTAGCGGGGGACGGATCACAAGAGACCCAGTACTTC | CASSLGRLAGDGSQETQYF
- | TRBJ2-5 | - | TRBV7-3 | TGTGCCAGCAGCTTCGGCGGGTACCAAGAGACCCAGTACTTC | CASSFGGYQETQYF
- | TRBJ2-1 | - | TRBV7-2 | TGTGCCAGCAGCTTACCTGTGGGCCTCTACAATGAGCAGTTCTTC | CASSLPVGLYNEQFF
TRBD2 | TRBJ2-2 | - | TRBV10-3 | TGTGCCATCAGCGACTCCGGGACTAGCGGGGGTTACACCGGGGAGCTGTTTTTT | CAISDSGTSGGYTGELFF
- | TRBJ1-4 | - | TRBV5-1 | TGCGCCAGCAGCCACCCCGGGAATGAAAAACTGTTTTTT | CASSHPGNEKLFF
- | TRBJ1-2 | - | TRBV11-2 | TGTGCCAGCAGCTTACCAGGTTCCTATGGCTACACCTTC | CASSLPGSYGYTF
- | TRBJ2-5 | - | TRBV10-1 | TGCGCCAGCAGCACCGGGAACCAAGAGACCCAGTACTTC | CASSTGNQETQYF
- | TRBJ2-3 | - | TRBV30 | TGTGCCTGGAGGGACAGAGATACGCAGTATTTT | CAWRDRDTQYF
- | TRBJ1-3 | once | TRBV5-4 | TGTGCCAGCAGCTTGGGGGGGGGATCTGGAAACACCATATATTTT | CASSLGGGSGNTIYF
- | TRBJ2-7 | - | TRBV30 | TGTGCCTGGAGTCCACAGGGAACCCGACTGGACGAGCAGTACTTC | CAWSPQGTRLDEQYF
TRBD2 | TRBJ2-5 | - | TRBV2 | TGTGCCAGCACCTCGGGGGGGGTCCAAGAGACCCAGTACTTC | CASTSGGVQETQYF
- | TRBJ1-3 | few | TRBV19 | TGTGCCAGTAGCGACGGCGGGGGGTTGGATGGAAACACCATATATTTT | CASSDGGGLDGNTIYF
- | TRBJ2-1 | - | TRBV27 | TGTGCCAGCAGATCGGGGAGCTCCTACAATGAGCAGTTCTTC | CASRSGSSYNEQFF
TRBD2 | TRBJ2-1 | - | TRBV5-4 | TGTGCCAGCAGCCGACCCGGGACTAGCGGGGAGGGGATGTACAATGAGCAGTTCTTC | CASSRPGTSGEGMYNEQFF
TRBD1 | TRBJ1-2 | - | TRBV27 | TGTGCCAGCAGTTTTGGCCAGGGGGCCGGTGGCTACACCTTC | CASSFGQGAGGYTF
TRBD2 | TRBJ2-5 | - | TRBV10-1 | TGCGCCAGCAGTAAGACTAGCGGGGGGGCCGAGACCCAGTACTTC | CASSKTSGGAETQYF
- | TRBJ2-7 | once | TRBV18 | TGTGCCAGCTCACCAGGACAGCTCTACGAGCAGTACTTC | CASSPGQLYEQYF
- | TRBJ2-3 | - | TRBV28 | TGTGCCAGCAGTCCCGGGGGTGCAGATACGCAGTATTTT | CASSPGGADTQYF
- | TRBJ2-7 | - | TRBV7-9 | TGTGCCAGCAGCCCTCGCATGGGCGCCTCCTACGAGCAGTACTTC | CASSPRMGASYEQYF
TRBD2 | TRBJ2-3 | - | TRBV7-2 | TGTGCCAGCAGCTTAATACCTAGCGGGGGGTTGGGAACAGATACGCAGTATTTT | CASSLIPSGGLGTDTQYF
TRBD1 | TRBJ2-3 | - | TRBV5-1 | TGCGCCAGCAATCAGGACAGGACAGATACGCAGTATTTT | CASNQDRTDTQYF
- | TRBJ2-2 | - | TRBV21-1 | TGTGCCAGCAGCAAAGCGCTTTGTTCTAGCGGGGCGAACACCGGGGAGCTGTTTTTT | CASSKALCSSGANTGELFF
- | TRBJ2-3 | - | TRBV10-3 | TGTGCCATCAGTGGACAGGCACTTCACACAGATACGCAGTATTTT | CAISGQALHTDTQYF
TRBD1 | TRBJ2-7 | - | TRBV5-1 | TGCGCCAGCAGCTTGGCCACTTGGGGACAGCGCTACGAGCAGTACTTC | CASSLATWGQRYEQYF
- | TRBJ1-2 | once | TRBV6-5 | TGTGCCGCACATCGGGGGGGATATGGCTACACCTTC | CAAHRGGYGYTF
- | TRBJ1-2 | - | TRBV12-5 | TGTGCTAGTGGTTTGGCCCCATATGGCTACACCTTC | CASGLAPYGYTF
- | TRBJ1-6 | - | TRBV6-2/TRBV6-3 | TGTGCCAGCAGTTACCCGGGAACGCCCCTCCACTTT | CASSYPGTPLHF
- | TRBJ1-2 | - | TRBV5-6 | TGTGCCAGCAGCTTGATGGACAGAAACTATGGCTACACCTTC | CASSLMDRNYGYTF
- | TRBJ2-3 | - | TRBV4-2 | TGTGCCAGCAGCCAAGTTGCGGGGACCCCCACAGATACGCAGTATTTT | CASSQVAGTPTDTQYF
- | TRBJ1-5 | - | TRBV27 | TGTGCCAGCAGTTTGGTCCTAGGCATTCAGCCCCAGCATTTT | CASSLVLGIQPQHF
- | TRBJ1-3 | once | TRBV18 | TGTGCCAGCACGGAGGGAGGAACTGGAAACACCATATATTTT | CASTEGGTGNTIYF
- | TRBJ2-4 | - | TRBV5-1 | TGCGCCAGCAGCTTGGCGGGGGAGGCAGCCAAAAACATTCAGTACTTC | CASSLAGEAAKNIQYF
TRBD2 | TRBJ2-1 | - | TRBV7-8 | TGTGCCGGTTCTAGCGGGGGGGACCATGAGCAGTTCTTC | CAGSSGGDHEQFF
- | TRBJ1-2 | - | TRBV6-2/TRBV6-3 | TGTGCCAGCAGTACCAGGGTACTCTCCAGGGGTGGAGATGGCTACACCTTC | CASSTRVLSRGGDGYTF
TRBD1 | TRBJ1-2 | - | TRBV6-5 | TGTGCCAGCAGGGGGACAGACCTCCCGGGCTACACCTTC | CASRGTDLPGYTF
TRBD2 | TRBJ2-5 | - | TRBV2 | TGTGCCAGCAGTGCCCTAAGGACTAGCGAGACCCAGTACTTC | CASSALRTSETQYF
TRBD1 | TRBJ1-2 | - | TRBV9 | TGTGCCAGCAGCGAGGACAGGGGGCTTCGCTATGGCTACACCTTC | CASSEDRGLRYGYTF
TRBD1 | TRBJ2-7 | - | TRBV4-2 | TGTGCCAGCAGCCAAGCGGGACAGGGTTACGAGCAGTACTTC | CASSQAGQGYEQYF
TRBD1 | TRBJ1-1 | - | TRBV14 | TGTGCCAGCAGCCCCCTGGGACAGGGGCTGAACACTGAAGCTTTCTTT | CASSPLGQGLNTEAFF